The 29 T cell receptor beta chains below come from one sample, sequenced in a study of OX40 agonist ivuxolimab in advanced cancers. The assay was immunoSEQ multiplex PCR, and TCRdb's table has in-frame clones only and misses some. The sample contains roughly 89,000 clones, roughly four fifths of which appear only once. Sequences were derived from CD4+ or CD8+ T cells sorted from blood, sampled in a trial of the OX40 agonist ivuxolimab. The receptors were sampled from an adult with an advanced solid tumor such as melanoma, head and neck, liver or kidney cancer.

CDR3 residues: CAISESGGGAEAFF. The CDR3 DNA reads as TGTGCCATCAGTGAGTCGGGAGGGGGGGCTGAAGCTTTCTTT. The gene calls are TRBV10-3 and TRBJ1-1, with D perhaps matching TRBD1 (6 bases). The CDR3 is 14 residues long. V was clipped by 0 bases and J by 6 bases, with 11 bases between them. The V gene's germline CDR1 is ENHRY and CDR2 SYGVKD.

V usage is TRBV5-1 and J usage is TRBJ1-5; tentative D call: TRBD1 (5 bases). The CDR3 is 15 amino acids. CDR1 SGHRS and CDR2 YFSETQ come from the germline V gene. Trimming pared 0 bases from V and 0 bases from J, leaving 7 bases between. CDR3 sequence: CASSLGQHSNQPQHF. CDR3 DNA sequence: TGCGCCAGCAGCTTGGGACAGCATAGCAATCAGCCCCAGCATTTT.

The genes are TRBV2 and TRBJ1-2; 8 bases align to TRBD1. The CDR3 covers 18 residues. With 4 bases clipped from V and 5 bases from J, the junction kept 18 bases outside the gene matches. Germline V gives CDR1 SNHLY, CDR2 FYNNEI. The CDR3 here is CASSVWEDRVHRSYGYTF. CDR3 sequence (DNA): TGTGCCAGCAGTGTTTGGGAGGACAGGGTGCACCGAAGTTATGGCTACACCTTC.

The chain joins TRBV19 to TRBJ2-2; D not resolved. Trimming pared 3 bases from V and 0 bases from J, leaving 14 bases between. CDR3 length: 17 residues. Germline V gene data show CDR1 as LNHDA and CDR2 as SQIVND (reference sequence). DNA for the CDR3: TGTGCCAGTAGTATGAGAGGACGGAACGCGAACACCGGGGAGCTGTTTTTT. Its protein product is CASSMRGRNANTGELFF.

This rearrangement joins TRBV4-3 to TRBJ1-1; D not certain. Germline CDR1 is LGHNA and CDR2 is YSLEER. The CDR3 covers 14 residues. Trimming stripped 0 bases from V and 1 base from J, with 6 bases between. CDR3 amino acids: CASSQDWRNTEAFF. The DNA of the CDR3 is TGCGCCAGCAGCCAAGATTGGAGGAACACTGAAGCTTTCTTT.

CDR3 residues: CASSARQGRAFF. CDR3 nucleotides: TGTGCCAGCAGCGCGAGACAGGGTAGAGCTTTCTTT. The chain recombines TRBV11-2 with TRBJ1-1; TRBD1 aligns across 7 bases. The V segment lost 5 bases and the J segment 10 bases; nucleotides outside the gene matches: 7. The CDR3 totals 12 residues. Germline V CDR1 and CDR2: SGHAT, FQNNGV.

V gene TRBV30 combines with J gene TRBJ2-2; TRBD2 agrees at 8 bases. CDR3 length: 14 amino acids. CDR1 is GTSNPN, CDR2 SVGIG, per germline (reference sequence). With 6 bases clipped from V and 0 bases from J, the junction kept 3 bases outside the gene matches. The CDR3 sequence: CACGGGPNTGELFF. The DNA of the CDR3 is TGTGCCTGCGGCGGGGGGCCGAACACCGGGGAGCTGTTTTTT.

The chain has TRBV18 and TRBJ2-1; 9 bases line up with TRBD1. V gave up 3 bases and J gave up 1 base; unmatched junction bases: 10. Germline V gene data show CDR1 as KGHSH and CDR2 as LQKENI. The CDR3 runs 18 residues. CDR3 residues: CASSPLTGGEGSYNEQFF. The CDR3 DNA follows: TGTGCCAGCTCACCCCTCACAGGGGGCGAGGGTTCCTACAATGAGCAGTTCTTC.

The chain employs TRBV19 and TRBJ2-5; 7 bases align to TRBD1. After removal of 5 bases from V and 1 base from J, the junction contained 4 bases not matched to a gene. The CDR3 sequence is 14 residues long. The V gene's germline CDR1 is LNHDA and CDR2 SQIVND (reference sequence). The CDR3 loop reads CASSPRDSQETQYF. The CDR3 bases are TGTGCCAGTAGTCCCCGGGACAGCCAAGAGACCCAGTACTTC.

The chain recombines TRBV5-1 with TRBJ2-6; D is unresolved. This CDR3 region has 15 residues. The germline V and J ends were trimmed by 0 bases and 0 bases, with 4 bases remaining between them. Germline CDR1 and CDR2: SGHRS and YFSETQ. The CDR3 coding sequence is TGCGCCAGCAGCTTGGCGTTCTCTGGGGCCAACGTCCTGACTTTC. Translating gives CASSLAFSGANVLTF.

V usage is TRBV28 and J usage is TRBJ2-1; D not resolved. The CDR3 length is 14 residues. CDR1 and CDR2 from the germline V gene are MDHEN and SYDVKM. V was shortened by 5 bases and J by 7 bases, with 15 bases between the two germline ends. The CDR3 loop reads CASSPHILENEQFF. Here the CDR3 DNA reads TGTGCCAGCAGTCCACATATATTGGAGAATGAGCAGTTCTTC.

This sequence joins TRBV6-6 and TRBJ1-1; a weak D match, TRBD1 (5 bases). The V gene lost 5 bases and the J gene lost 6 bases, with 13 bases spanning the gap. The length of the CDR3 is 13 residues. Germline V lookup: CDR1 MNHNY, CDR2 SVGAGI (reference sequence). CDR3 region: CASSQGRRAEAFF. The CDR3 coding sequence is TGTGCCAGCAGTCAGGGTAGACGAGCTGAAGCTTTCTTT.

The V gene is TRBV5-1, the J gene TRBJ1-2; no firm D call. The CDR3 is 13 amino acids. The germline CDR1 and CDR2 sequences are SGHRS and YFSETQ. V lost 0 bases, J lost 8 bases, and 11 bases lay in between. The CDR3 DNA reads TGCGCCAGCAGCTTGGAAGATGCGGGGGGCTACACCTTC. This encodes CASSLEDAGGYTF.

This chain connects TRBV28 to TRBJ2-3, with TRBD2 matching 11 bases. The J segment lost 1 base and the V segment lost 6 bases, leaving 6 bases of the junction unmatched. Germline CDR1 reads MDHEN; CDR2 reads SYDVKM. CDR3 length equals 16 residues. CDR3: CASSGGLAVRTDTQYF. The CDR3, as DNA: TGTGCCAGCAGCGGGGGACTAGCGGTCCGCACAGATACGCAGTATTTT.

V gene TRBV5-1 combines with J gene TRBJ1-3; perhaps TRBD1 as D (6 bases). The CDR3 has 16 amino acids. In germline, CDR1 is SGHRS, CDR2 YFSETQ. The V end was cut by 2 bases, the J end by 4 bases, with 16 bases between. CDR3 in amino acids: CASSLGIAGDGNTIYF. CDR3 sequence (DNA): TGCGCCAGCAGCTTAGGGATTGCAGGGGACGGAAACACCATATATTTT.

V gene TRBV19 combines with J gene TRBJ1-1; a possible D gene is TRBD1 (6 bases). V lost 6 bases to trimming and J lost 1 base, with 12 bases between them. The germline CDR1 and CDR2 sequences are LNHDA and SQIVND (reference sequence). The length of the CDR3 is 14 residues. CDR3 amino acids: CASRSRDKNTEAFF. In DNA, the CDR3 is TGTGCCAGTAGGTCCCGGGACAAGAACACTGAAGCTTTCTTT.

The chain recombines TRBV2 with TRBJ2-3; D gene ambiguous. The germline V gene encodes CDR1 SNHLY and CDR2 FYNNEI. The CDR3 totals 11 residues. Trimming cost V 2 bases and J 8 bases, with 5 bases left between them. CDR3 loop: CASSEMSTQYF. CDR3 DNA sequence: TGTGCCAGCAGTGAAATGAGTACGCAGTATTTT. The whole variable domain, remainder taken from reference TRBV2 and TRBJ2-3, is EPEVTQTPSHQVTQMGQEVILRCVPISNHLYFYWYRQILGQKVEFLVSFYNNEISEKSEIFDDQFSVERPDGSNFTLKIRSTKLEDSAMYFCASSEMSTQYFGPGTRLTVL.

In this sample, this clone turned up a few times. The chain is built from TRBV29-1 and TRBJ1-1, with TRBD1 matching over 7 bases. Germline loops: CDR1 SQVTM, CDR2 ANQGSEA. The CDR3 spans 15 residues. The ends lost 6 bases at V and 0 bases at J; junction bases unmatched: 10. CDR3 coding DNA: TGCAGCGTGGACGAGCCCGGGACAGTGAACACTGAAGCTTTCTTT. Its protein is CSVDEPGTVNTEAFF. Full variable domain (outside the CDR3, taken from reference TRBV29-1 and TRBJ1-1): SAVISQKPSRDICQRGTSLTIQCQVDSQVTMMFWYRQQPGQSLTLIATANQGSEATYESGFVIDKFPISRPNLTFSTLTVSNMSPEDSSIYLCSVDEPGTVNTEAFFGQGTRLTVV.

The CDR3 bases are TGTGCCAGCAGTTCCGGGACAGTGCAACAGCCCCAGCATTTT. Residues: CASSSGTVQQPQHF. V is TRBV7-2 and J is TRBJ1-5; 7 bases are a match to TRBD1. The junction had 9 bases not matched to a gene; V was cut back by 6 bases and J by 7 bases. Germline V lookup: CDR1 SGHTA, CDR2 FQGNSA. This CDR3 spans 14 amino acids.

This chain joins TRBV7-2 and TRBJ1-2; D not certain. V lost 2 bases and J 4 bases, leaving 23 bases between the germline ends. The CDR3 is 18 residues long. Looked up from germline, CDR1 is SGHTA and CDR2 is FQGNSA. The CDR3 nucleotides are TGTGCCAGCAGCTTACGGGCCATCATCAACACCATGCTCTATGGCTACACCTTC. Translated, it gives CASSLRAIINTMLYGYTF.

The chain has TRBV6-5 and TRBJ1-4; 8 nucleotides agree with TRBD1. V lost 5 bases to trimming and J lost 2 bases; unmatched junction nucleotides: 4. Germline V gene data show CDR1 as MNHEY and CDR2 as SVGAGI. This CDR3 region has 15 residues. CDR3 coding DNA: TGTGCCAGCAGTCGAGGACAGGGCACTAATGAAAAACTGTTTTTT. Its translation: CASSRGQGTNEKLFF.

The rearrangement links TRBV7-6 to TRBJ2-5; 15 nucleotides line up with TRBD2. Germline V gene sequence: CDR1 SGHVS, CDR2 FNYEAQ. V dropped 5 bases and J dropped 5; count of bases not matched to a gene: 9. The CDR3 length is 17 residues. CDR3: CASSPRTSGGAPETQYF. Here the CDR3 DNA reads TGTGCCAGCAGCCCTCGGACTAGCGGGGGGGCCCCGGAGACCCAGTACTTC.

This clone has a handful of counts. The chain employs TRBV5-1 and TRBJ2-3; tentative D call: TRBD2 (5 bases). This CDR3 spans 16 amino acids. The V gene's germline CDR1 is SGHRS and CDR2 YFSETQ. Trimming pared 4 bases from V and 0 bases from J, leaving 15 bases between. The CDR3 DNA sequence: TGCGCCAGCAGCAGTGGGCGGGCCCAGAGCACAGATACGCAGTATTTT. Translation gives CASSSGRAQSTDTQYF.

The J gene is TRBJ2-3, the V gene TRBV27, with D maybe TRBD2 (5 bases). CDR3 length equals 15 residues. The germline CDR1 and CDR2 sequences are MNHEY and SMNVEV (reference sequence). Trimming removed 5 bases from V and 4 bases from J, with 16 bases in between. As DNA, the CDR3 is TGTGCCAGCAGTCAGCTGCCTAGCTTCGCAGATACGCAGTATTTT. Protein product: CASSQLPSFADTQYF.

CDR3: CASSSRQAGGETQYF. The CDR3 DNA follows: TGTGCCAGCAGCTCCAGGCAGGCAGGGGGGGAGACCCAGTACTTC. V gene TRBV4-2 combines with J gene TRBJ2-5, with D possibly matching TRBD1 (7 bases). The CDR3 has 15 residues. Trimming took 5 bases from V and 5 from J, leaving 18 bases between them. The V gene's germline CDR1 is LGHNA and CDR2 YNFKEQ.

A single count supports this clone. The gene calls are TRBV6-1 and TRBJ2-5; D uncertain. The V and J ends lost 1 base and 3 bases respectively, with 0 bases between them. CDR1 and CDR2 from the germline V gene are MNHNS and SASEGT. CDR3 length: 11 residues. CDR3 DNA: TGTGCCAGCAGTGAAGAAGAGACCCAGTACTTC. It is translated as CASSEEETQYF.

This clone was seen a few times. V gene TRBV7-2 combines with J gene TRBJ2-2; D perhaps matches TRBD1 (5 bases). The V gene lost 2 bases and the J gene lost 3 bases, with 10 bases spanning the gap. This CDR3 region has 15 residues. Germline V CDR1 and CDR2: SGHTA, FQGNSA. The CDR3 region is CASSLIRGYTGELFF. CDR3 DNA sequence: TGTGCCAGCAGCTTAATAAGGGGTTACACCGGGGAGCTGTTTTTT. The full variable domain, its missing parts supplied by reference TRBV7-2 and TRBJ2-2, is GAGVSQSPSNKVTEKGKDVELRCDPISGHTALYWYRQSLGQGLEFLIYFQGNSAPDKSGLPSDRFSAERTGGSVSTLTIQRTQQEDSAVYLCASSLIRGYTGELFFGEGSRLTVL.

The CDR3 spells CASSWGDGGYGYTF. DNA for the CDR3: TGTGCCAGCTCCTGGGGAGACGGCGGCTATGGCTACACCTTC. The chain links TRBV28 to TRBJ1-2; the D is unclear. V was pared by 8 bases and J by 4 bases, with 17 bases between. This CDR3 is built from 14 residues. Looked up from germline, CDR1 is MDHEN and CDR2 is SYDVKM.

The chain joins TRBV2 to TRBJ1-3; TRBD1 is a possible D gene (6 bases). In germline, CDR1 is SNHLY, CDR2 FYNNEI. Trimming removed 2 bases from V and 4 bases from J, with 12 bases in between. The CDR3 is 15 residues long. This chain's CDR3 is CASSESGGQGNTIYF. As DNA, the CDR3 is TGTGCCAGCAGTGAATCCGGGGGCCAAGGAAACACCATATATTTT.